Below, 14 T cell receptor beta chains from the same sample are listed, as sequenced in a study of T-cell memory formation after mild COVID-19. A single record per CDR3 protein comes from TCRdb applying MiXCR to the 5' RACE reads. The sample lists about 470,000 distinct CDR3 sequences, roughly 18% occurring once. Specimen: PBMCs or a T cell subset sorted from them (not recorded which). All receptors come from an adult woman who had mild COVID-19 (a few samples of this study predate the infection). Cell type and time point are not known.

This chain uses TRBV4-1 with TRBJ1-2, with D unresolved. The germline V gene has CDR1 MGHRA and CDR2 YSYEKL. V lost 1 base and J 5 bases, leaving 14 bases between the germline ends. The CDR3 sequence is 15 residues long. The CDR3 DNA reads TGCGCCAGCAGCCAAGTTGGCGGGGTGGGGTATGGCTACACCTTC. It is translated as CASSQVGGVGYGYTF.

V and J are TRBV5-6 and TRBJ1-2; no reliable D call. The CDR3 spans 13 residues. Germline loops: CDR1 SGHDT, CDR2 YYEEEE. The V and J ends lost 0 bases and 7 bases respectively, with 10 bases between them. CDR3 amino acids: CASSLVGQAGYTF. CDR3 in DNA: TGTGCCAGCAGCTTGGTGGGTCAAGCTGGCTACACCTTC.

This chain connects TRBV9 to TRBJ2-7; D gene ambiguous. Germline V lookup: CDR1 SGDLS, CDR2 YYNGEE. This CDR3 spans 13 amino acids. The V end lost 4 bases, the J end lost 6 bases, and 14 bases lay between the germline ends. CDR3 bases: TGTGCCAGCAGCCCCTACCCAACTGGCGAGCAGTACTTC. It encodes CASSPYPTGEQYF.

The chain employs TRBV7-3 and TRBJ2-1; 10 nucleotides line up with TRBD2. The CDR3 length is 16 residues. After removal of 5 bases from V and 10 bases from J, the junction contained 14 bases not matched to a gene. Germline CDR1 SGHTA, CDR2 FQGTGA. As DNA, the CDR3 is TGTGCCAGCAGCCGAGCTAGCGGGGGCTCAGGTAGAGAGCAGTTCTTC. It specifies CASSRASGGSGREQFF.

This clonotype has more than one count but fewer than ten. The chain has TRBV12-3 or TRBV12-4 and TRBJ2-2, with D perhaps being TRBD1 or TRBD2 (7 bases each). The V and J ends lost 7 bases and 7 bases respectively, with 19 bases between them. This CDR3 spans 15 amino acids. This CDR3 reads CASNYREGASGELFF. CDR3 sequence (DNA): TGTGCCAGCAATTACAGGGAGGGGGCGAGCGGGGAGCTGTTTTTT.

This clonotype was seen ten or more times. The chain links TRBV12-3 or TRBV12-4 to TRBJ1-2, with 8 bases lining up with TRBD1. The ends lost 3 bases at V and 7 bases at J; junction bases unmatched: 7. The CDR3 length is 14 residues. The CDR3 sequence: CASSFNRGNGGYTF. The CDR3 bases are TGTGCCAGCAGTTTCAACAGGGGGAATGGTGGCTACACCTTC.

This clonotype was counted ten times or more. CDR3 residues: CASSPSPYEQYF. In DNA, the CDR3 is TGTGCCAGCAGTCCCTCCCCCTACGAGCAGTACTTC. The chain uses TRBV28 and TRBJ2-7; D is ambiguous. The CDR3 has 12 amino acids. Germline loops: CDR1 MDHEN, CDR2 SYDVKM. The germline V and J ends were trimmed by 5 bases and 2 bases, with 7 bases remaining between them.

This clonotype has at least ten counts. The chain joins TRBV6-5 to TRBJ2-3, with 12 bases matching TRBD2. J was trimmed by 4 bases and V by 4 bases; bases with no gene match: 3. Germline V gene sequence: CDR1 MNHEY, CDR2 SVGAGI. This CDR3 region has 15 residues. The CDR3: CASSSLAGGPDTQYF. DNA of the CDR3: TGTGCCAGCAGTTCTCTAGCGGGAGGGCCAGATACGCAGTATTTT.

This clonotype has more than one count but fewer than ten. The CDR3, as DNA: TGTGCCACCAGTGACCGAGGGACAGGGCTTATAGGTGGCTACACCTTC. Translated, it gives CATSDRGTGLIGGYTF. The chain couples TRBV24-1 to TRBJ1-2; 9 nucleotides agree with TRBD1. In germline, CDR1 is KGHDR, CDR2 SFDVKD. J was trimmed by 7 bases and V by 4 bases; bases with no gene match: 12. The CDR3 sequence is 16 residues long.

J is TRBJ2-5 and V is TRBV3-1; a weak D match, TRBD1 (6 bases). The CDR3 sequence is 14 residues long. V was pared by 3 bases and J by 5 bases, with 13 bases between. Germline V lookup: CDR1 LGHDT, CDR2 YNNKEL (reference sequence). Here the CDR3 reads CASSQGTGRETQYF. The CDR3 region has the DNA TGTGCCAGCAGCCAGGGTACAGGGCGGGAGACCCAGTACTTC.

This clonotype was detected only a few times. The V and J genes are TRBV15 and TRBJ2-5, with D possibly TRBD2 on 6 matching bases. V lost 0 bases to trimming and J lost 1 base, with 15 bases between them. The CDR3 has 17 residues. From germline, CDR1 is LNHNV and CDR2 YYDKDF (reference sequence). CDR3 sequence: CATSRDVLADSQETQYF. CDR3 nucleotide sequence: TGTGCCACCAGCAGAGATGTGTTAGCGGATAGCCAAGAGACCCAGTACTTC.

V usage is TRBV10-3 and J usage is TRBJ2-5, with 12 bases that match TRBD2. Germline V lookup: CDR1 ENHRY, CDR2 SYGVKD. The trim removed 3 bases at V and 5 bases at J, leaving 10 bases unmatched. The CDR3 runs to 17 residues. The chain's CDR3 is CAISDKGLAGPMETQYF. For the CDR3, the DNA is TGTGCCATCAGTGATAAGGGACTAGCGGGTCCGATGGAGACCCAGTACTTC.

The chain is built from TRBV7-9 and TRBJ1-5; 9 bases fit TRBD1. J gave up 3 bases and V 4 bases, and 10 bases lay outside the gene matches. Germline assignment: CDR1 SEHNR and CDR2 FQNEAQ (reference sequence). There are 17 residues in the CDR3. CDR3 sequence (DNA): TGTGCCAGCAGCTCTACTACCGGGACAGGGCTCAATCAGCCCCAGCATTTT. Protein product: CASSSTTGTGLNQPQHF.

This clonotype has just one count. This rearrangement joins TRBV7-9 to TRBJ2-6, with D hard to call. Germline V gene lookup returns CDR1 SEHNR and CDR2 FQNEAQ (reference sequence). Trimming stripped 5 bases from V and 0 bases from J, with 8 bases between. This CDR3 is built from 15 residues. The DNA for the CDR3 is TGTGCCAGCAGCCGACTGGTCTCTGGGGCCAACGTCCTGACTTTC. The encoded protein is CASSRLVSGANVLTF.